This TCR beta chain was captured by sequencing in a study of beta chain features in type 1 diabetes. Study as a whole: Patients looked much like healthy donors when it came to age, gender and cell yields.

The whole isolated RNA underwent reverse transcription, so sequencing captured expressed TCRB transcripts. The data were produced by immunoSEQ multiplex PCR, yet TCRdb's version contains in-frame clones alone and is incomplete. The top ten clones hold roughly 0.017% of a sample with a few hundred thousand clones, under 13% of them seen once. This clone has a handful of counts. Its antigen is not known. General observations from the study: All four CD4+ subsets of Type 1 diabetes patients contained TCRB CDR3s that were moderately but significantly shorter.

V shed 2 bases and J shed 2 bases, with 9 bases lying between them. This CDR3 comprises 14 residues. Germline values: CDR1 SGHDN, CDR2 FVKESK. The sequenced sample was naive CD4+ T cells from blood. The genes are TRBV14 and TRBJ1-1; possibly TRBD1 for D (5 bases). The sequence derives from a man aged 25-45 years with type 1 diabetes. CDR3 in amino acids: CASSQWQGNTEAFF. The CDR3 region has the DNA TGTGCCAGCAGCCAATGGCAGGGCAACACTGAAGCTTTCTTT.